The 12 T cell receptor beta chains reported below all come from one sample, sequenced in a study of identical twins. TCRdb redid the calling of the 5' RACE reads with MiXCR, one entry per CDR3 protein. Among 140,000 to 150,000 distinct CDR3 sequences listed, around 3.5% were seen once. The sequencing input was memory T cells sorted from blood. The receptor source for this set is a man younger than 30 in good health.

Details on this clonotype: In this CDR3 the conserved last residue, phenylalanine or tryptophan, is missing, so a read error is likely. Here the CDR3 reads CASSLDWTRELFL. The CDR3 DNA sequence: TGTGCCAGCAGCCTCGACTGGACCAGGGAGCTGTTTTTG. The chain has TRBV5-6 and TRBJ2-2; the D is unclear. Germline V gene data show CDR1 as SGHDT and CDR2 as YYEEEE. V lost 4 bases to trimming and J lost 9 bases, with 13 bases between them. This CDR3 has 13 amino acids.

Many counts were recorded for this clonotype. The V gene is TRBV6-2 or TRBV6-3, the J gene TRBJ2-1; 8 positions match TRBD2. The germline CDR1 and CDR2 sequences are MNHEY and SVGEGT. This CDR3 comprises 15 residues. Unmatched junction bases numbered 14, after V lost 6 bases and J lost 10 bases. This CDR3 is CASSHPGLGGGEQFF. The CDR3 DNA follows: TGTGCCAGCAGCCATCCGGGACTAGGAGGGGGAGAGCAGTTCTTC.

This clonotype showed up many times. The rearrangement joins TRBV18 to TRBJ2-5; D remains ambiguous. The V end lost 0 bases, the J end lost 4 bases, and 6 bases lay between the germline ends. CDR3 length equals 13 residues. Germline CDR1 and CDR2: KGHSH and LQKENI. CDR3 DNA: TGTGCCAGCTCACCACCTGCGGTAGAGACCCAGTACTTC. Its protein product is CASSPPAVETQYF.

This clonotype was counted many times. The J gene is TRBJ2-7, the V gene TRBV20-1; a weak D match, TRBD2 (5 bases). The ends were cut back, 3 bases at V and 3 bases at J, with 12 bases in the middle. Germline CDR1 is DFQATT and CDR2 is SNEGSKA (reference sequence). This CDR3 is built from 13 residues. Here the CDR3 DNA reads TGCAGTGCTAGTATCCCGGGGAGCTACGAGCAGTACGTC. Protein product: CSASIPGSYEQYV.

This clonotype was recorded many times. This chain links TRBV19 with TRBJ2-1, with 15 bases aligning to TRBD2. The V gene end was trimmed by 4 bases and the J gene end by 0 bases; junction bases not matched to a gene: 4. CDR1 is LNHDA, CDR2 SQIVND, per germline (reference sequence). The length of the CDR3 is 18 residues. CDR3 nucleotide sequence: TGTGCCAGTAGTAATGGACTAGCGGGAGGGAGCTCCTACAATGAGCAGTTCTTC. It is translated as CASSNGLAGGSSYNEQFF.

There are many counts of this clonotype. This chain joins TRBV6-4 and TRBJ2-7; D gene unclear. Trimming took 0 bases from V and 9 from J, leaving 15 bases between them. Looked up from germline, CDR1 is MRHNA and CDR2 is SNTAGT. The length of the CDR3 is 14 residues. CDR3 residues: CASSDSITPKGQYV. The CDR3 region has the DNA TGTGCCAGCAGTGACTCGATAACCCCAAAGGGGCAGTACGTC.

In this sample, this clonotype turned up many times. The V and J genes are TRBV25-1 and TRBJ1-6; 9 nucleotides match TRBD1. This CDR3 spans 16 amino acids. CDR1 is MGHDK and CDR2 is SYGVNS in the germline V gene. V lost 7 bases to trimming and J lost 7 bases; unmatched junction nucleotides: 11. DNA of the CDR3: TGTGCCAGCACCGAATCAGGGACAGGGATGAATTCACCCCTCCACTTT. Protein product: CASTESGTGMNSPLHF.

This clonotype was seen many times. V gene TRBV12-3 or TRBV12-4 combines with J gene TRBJ1-5; D perhaps matches TRBD1 (6 bases). V was pared by 6 bases and J by 3 bases, with 18 bases between. This CDR3 contains 16 residues. For the CDR3, the DNA is TGTGCCAGCAGCAAAGGGGGGGACGGCCCCAATCAGCCCCAGCATTTT. Protein sequence: CASSKGGDGPNQPQHF.

This clonotype was recorded many times. The V call is TRBV20-1, the J call TRBJ2-3, with D perhaps TRBD1 or TRBD2 (5 bases each). This CDR3 comprises 13 residues. Looked up from germline, CDR1 is DFQATT and CDR2 is SNEGSKA (reference sequence). Trimming removed 7 bases at V and 0 bases at J, with 11 bases between. CDR3 amino acids: CSVQGPSTDTQYF. In DNA form, the CDR3 reads TGCAGTGTTCAGGGACCTAGCACAGATACGCAGTATTTT.

This clonotype has ten or more counts. This chain connects TRBV20-1 to TRBJ2-5; 8 bases match TRBD2. J was trimmed by 0 bases and V by 2 bases; bases with no gene match: 5. Germline lookup yields CDR1 DFQATT and CDR2 SNEGSKA (reference sequence). The CDR3 totals 15 residues. For the CDR3, the DNA is TGCAGTGCTAGATATATAGCGGGGTACCAAGAGACCCAGTACTTC. This gives the protein CSARYIAGYQETQYF.

The chain has TRBV5-1 and TRBJ2-5; 10 bases match TRBD2. Looked up from germline, CDR1 is SGHRS and CDR2 is YFSETQ. The CDR3 runs to 17 residues. The trim removed 0 bases at V and 4 bases at J, leaving 9 bases unmatched. CDR3 coding DNA: TGCGCCAGCAGCTTGGGGGTGGCTAGCGGGAGTGGAGAGACCCAGTACTTC. It specifies CASSLGVASGSGETQYF.

At least ten counts were recorded for this clonotype. The rearrangement joins TRBV7-2 to TRBJ2-1; 7 bases match TRBD1. J gave up 5 bases and V 7 bases, and 8 bases lay outside the gene matches. CDR3 length: 14 residues. Germline CDR1 SGHTA, CDR2 FQGNSA. CDR3 sequence (DNA): TGTGCCAGCATCCGGGGACAGATAGACAATGAGCAGTTCTTC. Its translation: CASIRGQIDNEQFF.